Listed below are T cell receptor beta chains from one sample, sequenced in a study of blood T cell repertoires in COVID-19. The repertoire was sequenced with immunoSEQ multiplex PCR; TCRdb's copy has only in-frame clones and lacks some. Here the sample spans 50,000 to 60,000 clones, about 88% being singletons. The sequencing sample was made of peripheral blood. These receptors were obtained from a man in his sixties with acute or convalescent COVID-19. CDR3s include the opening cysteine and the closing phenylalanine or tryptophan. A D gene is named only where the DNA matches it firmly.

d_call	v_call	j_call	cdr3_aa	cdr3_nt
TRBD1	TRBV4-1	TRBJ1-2	CASSPTGAVDGYTF	TGCGCCAGCAGCCCGACAGGGGCAGTCGATGGCTACACCTTC
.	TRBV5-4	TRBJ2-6	CASSLVRGARANVLTF	TGTGCCAGCAGCTTGGTACGTGGAGCCCGGGCCAACGTCCTGACTTTC
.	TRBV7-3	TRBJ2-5	CASSLTGRAQETQYF	TGTGCCAGCAGCTTAACAGGCAGGGCTCAGGAGACCCAGTACTTC
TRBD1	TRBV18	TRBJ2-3	CASSLTGTATDTQYF	TGTGCCAGCTCTCTCACCGGGACAGCCACAGATACGCAGTATTTT
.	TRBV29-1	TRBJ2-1	CSVEGIRQSYNEQFF	TGCAGCGTTGAGGGTATTCGACAGAGCTACAATGAGCAGTTCTTC
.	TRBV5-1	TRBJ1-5	CASSLGVGSGNQPQHF	TGCGCCAGCAGCCTTGGCGTGGGTAGCGGCAATCAGCCCCAGCATTTT
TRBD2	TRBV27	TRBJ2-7	CASRKLGLAGGEQYF	TGTGCCAGCAGGAAGCTTGGACTAGCTGGTGGCGAGCAGTACTTC
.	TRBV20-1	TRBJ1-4	CGGASNEKLFF	TGCGGCGGAGCTTCTAATGAAAAACTGTTTTTT
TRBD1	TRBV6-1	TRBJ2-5	CASSDWDSFQETQYF	TGTGCCAGCAGTGATTGGGACAGCTTTCAAGAGACCCAGTACTTC
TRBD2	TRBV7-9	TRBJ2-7	CASSLAGLAGGKISYEQYF	TGTGCCAGCAGCTTAGCCGGACTAGCGGGGGGAAAAATCTCCTACGAGCAGTACTTC
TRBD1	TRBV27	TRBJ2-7	CASSSFRDRVNEQYF	TGTGCCAGCAGTTCCTTCCGGGACAGGGTTAACGAGCAGTACTTC
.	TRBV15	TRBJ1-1	CATSRDLGNTEAFF	TGTGCCACCAGCAGAGATCTAGGAAACACTGAAGCTTTCTTT
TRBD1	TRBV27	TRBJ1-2	CASKDRSNYGYTF	TGTGCCAGCAAGGACAGGTCGAACTATGGCTACACCTTC
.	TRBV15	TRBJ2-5	CATSRTRTLGRETQYF	TGTGCCACCAGCAGGACCCGGACTCTCGGCAGAGAGACCCAGTACTTC
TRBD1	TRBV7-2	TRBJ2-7	CASSSQGESNEQYF	TGTGCCAGCAGCTCCCAGGGGGAATCTAACGAGCAGTACTTC
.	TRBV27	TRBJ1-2	CASSSGVFYGYTF	TGTGCCAGCAGTTCAGGGGTTTTCTATGGCTACACCTTC
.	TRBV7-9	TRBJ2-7	CASSLQNYEQYF	TGTGCCAGCAGCTTACAAAACTACGAGCAGTACTTC
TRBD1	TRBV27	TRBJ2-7	CASSLYPGQGQAEQYF	TGTGCCAGCAGTTTATATCCGGGACAGGGTCAGGCCGAGCAGTACTTC
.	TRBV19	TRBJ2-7	CASSPTQTYEQYF	TGTGCCAGTAGCCCAACTCAAACCTACGAGCAGTACTTC
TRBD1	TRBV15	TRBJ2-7	CATSRDTGGEQYF	TGTGCCACCAGCAGAGATACAGGGGGGGAGCAGTACTTC
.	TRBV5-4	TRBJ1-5	CASSFGGGDQPQHF	TGTGCCAGCAGCTTTGGTGGGGGGGATCAGCCCCAGCATTTT
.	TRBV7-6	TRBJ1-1	CASSLGYRDMNTEAFF	TGTGCCAGCAGCTTAGGGTACAGAGACATGAACACTGAAGCTTTCTTT
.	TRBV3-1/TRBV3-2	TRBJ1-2	CASSSQGGSYTF	TGTGCCAGCAGCTCTCAGGGTGGGAGCTACACCTTC
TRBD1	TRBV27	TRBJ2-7	CASSPGTGIYEQYF	TGTGCCAGCAGTCCCGGGACAGGGATCTACGAGCAGTACTTC